The T cell receptor (beta chain) under discussion was sequenced for a study of cytotoxic CD8 clonotypes in ibrutinib-treated CLL. V dropped 3 bases and J dropped 9 bases, with 19 bases sitting between them. This CDR3 spans 16 amino acids. The V gene's germline CDR1 is SGHDT and CDR2 YYEEEE. TCRdb's table, derived via immunoSEQ multiplex PCR, lists solely in-frame clones and lacks some. The sample has hundreds of thousands of clones; roughly three quarters are singletons. This rearrangement joins TRBV5-6 to TRBJ1-6; TRBD1 is a possible D gene (5 bases). The sequence was obtained from a human donor with chronic lymphocytic leukemia. This specimen was PBMCs, taken after 12 months of ibrutinib treatment. The chain's CDR3 is CASSSRTARVSSPLHF. In nucleotides, the CDR3 is TGTGCCAGCAGCTCCAGAACCGCCAGGGTTAGTTCACCCCTCCACTTT.